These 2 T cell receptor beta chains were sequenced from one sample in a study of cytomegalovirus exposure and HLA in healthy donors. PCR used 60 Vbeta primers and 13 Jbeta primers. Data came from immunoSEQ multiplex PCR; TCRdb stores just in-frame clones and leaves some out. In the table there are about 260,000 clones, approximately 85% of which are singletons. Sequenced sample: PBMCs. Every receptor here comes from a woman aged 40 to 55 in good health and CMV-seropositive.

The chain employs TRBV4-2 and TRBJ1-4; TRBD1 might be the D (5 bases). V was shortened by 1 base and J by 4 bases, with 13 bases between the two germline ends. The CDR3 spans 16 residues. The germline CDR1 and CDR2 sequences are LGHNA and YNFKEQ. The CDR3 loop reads CASSQVSRASNEKLFF. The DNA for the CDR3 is TGTGCCAGCAGCCAAGTCTCCAGGGCGAGTAATGAAAAACTGTTTTTT.

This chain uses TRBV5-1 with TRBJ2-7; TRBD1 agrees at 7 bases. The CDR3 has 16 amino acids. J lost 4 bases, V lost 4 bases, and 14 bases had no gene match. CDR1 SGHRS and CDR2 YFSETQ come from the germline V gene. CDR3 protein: CASSGPRQGFPYEQYF. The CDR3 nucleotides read TGCGCCAGCAGCGGCCCCAGACAGGGCTTCCCTTACGAGCAGTACTTC.